Listed below are T cell receptor beta chains from one sample, sequenced in a study of blood T cell repertoires in COVID-19. Here immunoSEQ multiplex PCR was the method, and the copy in TCRdb shows in-frame clones only, minus some. The sample includes 50,000 to 65,000 clones, under 80% of them seen just once. Sequencing was performed on PBMCs or T cells enriched from blood (not recorded which). The receptors shown here come from a woman aged 60-75 years who had been exposed to COVID-19. CDR3s include the opening cysteine and the closing phenylalanine or tryptophan. D genes are given only for firm matches. A clone size is listed for some rows: how often the clone was seen (once, few, many), or a class if it is expanded.

19	TRBJ2-6	-	TRBV28	TRBD1	CASRERGTGVRSGANVLTF	TGTGCCAGCAGGGAAAGGGGTACAGGGGTTCGCTCTGGGGCCAACGTCCTGACTTTC
14	TRBJ1-1	few	TRBV29-1	TRBD1	CSALPGTGGTEAFF	TGCAGCGCCCTCCCCGGGACAGGGGGCACTGAAGCTTTCTTT
14	TRBJ2-1	-	TRBV30	-	CAWKPTLSYNEQFF	TGTGCCTGGAAACCGACACTCTCCTACAATGAGCAGTTCTTC
18	TRBJ2-1	-	TRBV7-3	TRBD2	CASSLNRFVAGGHGEQFF	TGTGCCAGCAGCCTCAACCGTTTTGTGGCGGGGGGGCATGGTGAGCAGTTCTTC
17	TRBJ2-3	-	TRBV7-9	-	CASSLAEAGAITDTQYF	TGTGCCAGCAGCTTAGCGGAGGCGGGGGCCATAACAGATACGCAGTATTTT
17	TRBJ1-3	-	TRBV4-2	-	CASSQGAQGFFGNTIYF	TGTGCCAGCAGCCAAGGGGCACAGGGTTTTTTCGGAAACACCATATATTTT
16	TRBJ1-5	once	TRBV28	TRBD1	CASSYKLRGSNQPQHF	TGTGCCAGCAGTTACAAGCTCAGGGGGAGCAATCAGCCCCAGCATTTT
15	TRBJ2-1	-	TRBV6-5	TRBD2	CASGLSSGNYNEQFF	TGTGCCAGCGGCCTCTCTAGCGGCAACTACAATGAGCAGTTCTTC
12	TRBJ2-3	-	TRBV25-1	-	CASSPLADTQYF	TGTGCCAGCAGCCCCCTCGCAGATACGCAGTATTTT
13	TRBJ1-5	-	TRBV27	-	CASSDRRNQPQHF	TGTGCCAGCAGCGACAGGAGAAATCAGCCCCAGCATTTT
10	TRBJ2-7	-	TRBV2	-	CASRIREQYF	TGTGCCAGCAGAATCAGGGAGCAGTACTTC
11	TRBJ2-5	once	TRBV20-1	-	CSAGGWETQYF	TGCAGTGCGGGCGGGTGGGAGACCCAGTACTTC
16	TRBJ2-7	-	TRBV5-5	TRBD2	CASSLVALAGTYEQYF	TGTGCCAGCAGCTTGGTCGCCCTAGCGGGGACCTACGAGCAGTACTTC
15	TRBJ1-6	-	TRBV27	-	CASGGRFSDNSPLHF	TGTGCCAGCGGTGGGAGATTTTCCGATAATTCACCCCTCCACTTT
14	TRBJ2-7	-	TRBV5-1	TRBD1	CASSLGTGRSEQYF	TGCGCCAGCAGCCTCGGGACAGGGAGATCCGAGCAGTACTTC
15	TRBJ2-7	-	TRBV6-2/TRBV6-3	-	CASSSPRRSSYEQYF	TGTGCCAGCAGTTCCCCGCGCAGGTCTTCCTACGAGCAGTACTTC
15	TRBJ1-2	-	TRBV13	TRBD1	CASSPPPGQMDGYTF	TGTGCCAGCAGCCCGCCCCCGGGACAGATGGATGGCTACACCTTC
14	TRBJ1-5	-	TRBV5-8	-	CASSWGPSNQPQHF	TGTGCCAGCAGCTGGGGGCCTAGCAATCAGCCCCAGCATTTT
16	TRBJ2-2	once	TRBV6-1	-	CASSGMTDTNTGELFF	TGTGCCAGCAGTGGTATGACAGATACTAACACCGGGGAGCTGTTTTTT